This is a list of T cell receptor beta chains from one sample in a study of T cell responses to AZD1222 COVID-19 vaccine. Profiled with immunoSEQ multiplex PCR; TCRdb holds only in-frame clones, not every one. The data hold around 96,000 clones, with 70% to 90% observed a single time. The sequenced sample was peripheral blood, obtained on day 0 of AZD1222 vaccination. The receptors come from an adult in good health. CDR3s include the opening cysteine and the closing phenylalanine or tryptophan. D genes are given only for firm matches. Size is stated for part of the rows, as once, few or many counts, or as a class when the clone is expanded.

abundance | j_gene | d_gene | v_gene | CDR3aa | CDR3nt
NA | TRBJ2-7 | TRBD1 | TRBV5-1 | CASSSTPDRGSYEQYF | TGCGCCAGCAGCTCCACCCCGGACAGGGGCTCCTACGAGCAGTACTTC
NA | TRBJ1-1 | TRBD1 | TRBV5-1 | CASSVPGQGLNTEAFF | TGCGCCAGCAGCGTCCCGGGACAGGGCCTGAACACTGAAGCTTTCTTT
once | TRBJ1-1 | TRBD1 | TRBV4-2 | CASSQDLIGDRGLNTEAFF | TGTGCCAGCAGCCAAGATCTAATCGGGGACAGGGGTTTGAACACTGAAGCTTTCTTT
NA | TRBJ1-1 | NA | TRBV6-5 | CASSYSITVSEAFF | TGTGCCAGCAGTTACTCCATAACAGTCTCTGAAGCTTTCTTT
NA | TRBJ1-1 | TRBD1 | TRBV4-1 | CASSQGGQGGTEAFF | TGCGCCAGCAGCCAAGGTGGACAGGGGGGCACTGAAGCTTTCTTT
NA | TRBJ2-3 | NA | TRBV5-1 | CASSLESSGSTDTQYF | TGCGCCAGCAGCTTGGAGAGTAGCGGATCCACAGATACGCAGTATTTT
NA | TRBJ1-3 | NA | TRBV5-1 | CASSLEGSWAGSGNTIYF | TGCGCCAGCAGCTTGGAGGGATCCTGGGCCGGGTCTGGAAACACCATATATTTT
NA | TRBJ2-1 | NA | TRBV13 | CASSFPRHNEQFF | TGTGCCAGCAGCTTCCCCAGACACAATGAGCAGTTCTTC
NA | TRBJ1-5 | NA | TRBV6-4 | CASSEGSNQPQHF | TGTGCCAGCAGTGAGGGGAGCAATCAGCCCCAGCATTTT
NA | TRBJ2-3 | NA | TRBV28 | CASSTYQIMQYF | TGTGCCAGCAGTACCTATCAGATAATGCAGTATTTT
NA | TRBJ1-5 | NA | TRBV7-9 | CASSLGQGNQPQHF | TGTGCCAGCAGCTTAGGACAGGGCAATCAGCCCCAGCATTTT
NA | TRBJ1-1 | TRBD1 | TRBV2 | CASSGQGVNSEAFF | TGTGCCAGCAGCGGACAGGGGGTAAATTCTGAAGCTTTCTTT
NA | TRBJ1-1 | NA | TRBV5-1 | CASSLQGASNTEAFF | TGCGCCAGCAGCTTACAGGGTGCCTCGAACACTGAAGCTTTCTTT
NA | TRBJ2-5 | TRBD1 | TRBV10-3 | CAISAGTGDSETQYF | TGTGCCATCAGTGCCGGGACAGGGGATTCAGAGACCCAGTACTTC
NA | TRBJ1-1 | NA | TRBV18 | CASLKTRESEAFF | TGTGCCAGCTTGAAGACCAGGGAGTCTGAAGCTTTCTTT
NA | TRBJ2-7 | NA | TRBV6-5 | CASSSSGNPSYEQYF | TGTGCCAGCAGCTCATCCGGGAACCCATCTTACGAGCAGTACTTC
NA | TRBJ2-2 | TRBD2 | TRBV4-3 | CASSHPGLAGGPGELFF | TGCGCCAGCAGCCATCCGGGACTAGCGGGGGGGCCAGGGGAGCTGTTTTTT
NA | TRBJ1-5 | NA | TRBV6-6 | CASILYRSRNQPQHF | TGTGCCAGCATTCTCTACCGGTCCCGCAATCAGCCCCAGCATTTT
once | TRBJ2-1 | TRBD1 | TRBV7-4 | CASIRLTGESFNEQFF | TGTGCCAGCATTCGACTTACAGGGGAGTCCTTTAATGAGCAGTTCTTC
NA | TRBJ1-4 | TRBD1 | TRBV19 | CASSIKGTGGASEKLFF | TGTGCCAGTAGTATTAAGGGGACAGGGGGCGCAAGTGAAAAACTGTTTTTT
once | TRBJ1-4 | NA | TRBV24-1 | CATSDPPGGLNEKLFF | TGTGCCACCAGTGACCCCCCGGGGGGGCTGAATGAAAAACTGTTTTTT
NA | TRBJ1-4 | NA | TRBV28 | CASSLGSRPEKLFF | TGTGCCAGCAGTTTGGGCAGTAGACCAGAAAAACTGTTTTTT
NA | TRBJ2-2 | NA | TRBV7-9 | CAREVPNTGELFF | TGTGCCAGAGAGGTTCCCAACACCGGGGAGCTGTTTTTT
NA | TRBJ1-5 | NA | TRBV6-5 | CASSSYRGQPQHF | TGTGCCAGCAGTTCCTACAGAGGTCAGCCCCAGCATTTT
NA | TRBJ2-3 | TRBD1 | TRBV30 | CAWSVRDSPHHTDTQYF | TGTGCCTGGAGTGTACGGGACAGCCCTCACCACACAGATACGCAGTATTTT
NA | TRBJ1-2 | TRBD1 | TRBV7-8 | CASSFAPGTATNYGYTF | TGTGCCAGCAGCTTCGCCCCCGGGACAGCCACTAACTATGGCTACACCTTC
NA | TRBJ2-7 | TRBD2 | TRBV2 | CASTSLAGTSYEQYF | TGTGCCAGCACCAGCCTAGCGGGGACCTCCTACGAGCAGTACTTC
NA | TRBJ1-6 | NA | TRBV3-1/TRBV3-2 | CASRQDGVRSPLHF | TGTGCCAGCAGACAAGATGGGGTACGGTCACCCCTCCACTTT
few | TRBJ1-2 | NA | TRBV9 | CASSVTASNYGYTF | TGTGCCAGCAGCGTAACAGCTTCTAACTATGGCTACACCTTC
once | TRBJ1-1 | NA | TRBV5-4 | CASSLEVGTEAFF | TGTGCCAGCAGCTTGGAGGTTGGCACTGAAGCTTTCTTT
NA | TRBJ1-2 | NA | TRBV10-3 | CAISVGGTFYGYTF | TGTGCCATCAGTGTAGGCGGAACCTTCTATGGCTACACCTTC
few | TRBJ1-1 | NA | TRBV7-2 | CASSYYAPGTEAFF | TGTGCCAGCAGCTATTACGCCCCGGGGACTGAAGCTTTCTTT
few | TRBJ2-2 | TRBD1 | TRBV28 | CASSHRGQVTGELFF | TGTGCCTCAAGCCATAGGGGGCAAGTCACCGGGGAGCTGTTTTTT
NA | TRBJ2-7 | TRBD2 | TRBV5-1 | CASSLHSGGYEQYF | TGCGCCAGCAGCTTACATAGCGGGGGCTACGAGCAGTACTTC
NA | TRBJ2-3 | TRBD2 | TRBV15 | CATSRGTSGVTDTQYF | TGTGCCACCAGCAGGGGGACTAGCGGGGTCACAGATACGCAGTATTTT
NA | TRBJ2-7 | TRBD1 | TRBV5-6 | CASSLIAGGAYEQYF | TGTGCCAGCAGCTTAATCGCAGGGGGTGCCTACGAGCAGTACTTC
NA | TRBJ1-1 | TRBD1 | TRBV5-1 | CASSPDRVAEAFF | TGCGCCAGCAGCCCAGACAGGGTCGCTGAAGCTTTCTTT
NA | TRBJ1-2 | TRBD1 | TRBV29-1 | CSVSTGVSYGYTF | TGCAGCGTTAGCACAGGGGTTAGCTATGGCTACACCTTC
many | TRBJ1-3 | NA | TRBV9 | CASSVDSSNTIYF | TGTGCCAGCAGCGTAGACAGCTCAAACACCATATATTTT
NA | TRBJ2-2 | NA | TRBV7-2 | CASSLYHTGELFF | TGTGCCAGCAGCTTATATCACACCGGGGAGCTGTTTTTT
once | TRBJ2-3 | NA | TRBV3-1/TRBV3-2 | CASSQLADTQYF | TGTGCCAGCAGCCAGTTAGCAGATACGCAGTATTTT
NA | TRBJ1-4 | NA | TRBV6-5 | CASSYTLTVTNEKLFF | TGTGCCAGCAGTTATACCCTGACAGTCACTAATGAAAAACTGTTTTTT
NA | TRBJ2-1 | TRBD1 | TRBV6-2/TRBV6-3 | CASSTGTGDYNEQFF | TGTGCCAGCAGTACCGGGACAGGGGACTACAATGAGCAGTTCTTC
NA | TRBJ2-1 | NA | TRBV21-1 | CASSRGRDNEQFF | TGTGCCAGCAGCAGGGGCAGGGACAATGAGCAGTTCTTC
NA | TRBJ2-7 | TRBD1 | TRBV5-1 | CASSRDPDRVNEQYF | TGCGCCAGCAGCCGGGACCCCGACAGGGTTAACGAGCAGTACTTC